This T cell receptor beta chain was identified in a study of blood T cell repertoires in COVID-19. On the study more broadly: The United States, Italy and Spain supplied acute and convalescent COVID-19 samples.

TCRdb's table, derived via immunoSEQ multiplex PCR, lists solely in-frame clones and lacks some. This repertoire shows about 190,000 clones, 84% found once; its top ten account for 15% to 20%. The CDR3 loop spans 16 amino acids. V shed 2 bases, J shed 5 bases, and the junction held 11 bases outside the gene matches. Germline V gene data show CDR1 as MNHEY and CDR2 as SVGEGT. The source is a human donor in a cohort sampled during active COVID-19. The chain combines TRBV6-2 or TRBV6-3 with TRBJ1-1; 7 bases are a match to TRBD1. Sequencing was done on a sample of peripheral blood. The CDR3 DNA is TGTGCCAGCAGTTACCATACAGGGGATGGGGGAACTGAAGCTTTCTTT. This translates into CASSYHTGDGGTEAFF.